This entry features one T cell receptor (beta chain) sequence. The V and J ends lost 1 base and 5 bases, in that order; junction bases with no gene match: 8. Germline CDR1 reads LGHNA; CDR2 reads YNFKEQ. The CDR3 totals 15 residues. This entry is derived from a study of blood T cell repertoires in COVID-19. Assay used: immunoSEQ multiplex PCR; TCRdb lists only in-frame clones, some missing. Of approximately 20,000 clones listed, roughly 85% are singletons. The sequenced material came from peripheral blood. The chain recombines TRBV4-2 with TRBJ2-7; 7 bases are shared with TRBD1. The TCR comes from a human donor with active COVID-19. The donor label of this sample is uncertain. The CDR3 coding sequence is TGTGCCAGCAGCCAAGTTCCCGACAGGGTGAACGAGCAGTACTTC. The encoded protein is CASSQVPDRVNEQYF.